This record concerns one TCR beta chain sequence. This sample stems from a study of blood T cell repertoires in COVID-19. Trimming shortened V by 0 bases and J by 7 bases, and 10 bases separated the two germline ends. Germline CDR1 ENHRY, CDR2 SYGVKD. This CDR3 spans 14 amino acids. The assay was immunoSEQ multiplex PCR, and TCRdb's table has in-frame clones only and misses some. The table has approximately 270,000 clones, 75% to 90% seen once. This TCR derives from a woman aged 65 to 85 with acute or convalescent COVID-19. The chain has TRBV10-3 and TRBJ2-1, with a possible D match to TRBD2 (5 bases). The material sequenced was peripheral blood. In DNA form, the CDR3 reads TGTGCCATCAGTGAGTCGACAACTAGAAATGAGCAGTTCTTC. Its translation is CAISESTTRNEQFF.